This record looks at one TCR beta chain sequence and its context. These data belong to a study of blood T cell repertoires in COVID-19. This CDR3 spans 15 amino acids. CDR1 is SGHAT, CDR2 FQNNGV, per germline. The ends lost 1 base at V and 9 bases at J; junction bases unmatched: 11. Method: immunoSEQ multiplex PCR; TCRdb's copy keeps in-frame clones and lacks some. The table includes around 69,000 clones, approximately 85% detected once. The genes are TRBV11-2 and TRBJ2-7; 8 nucleotides match TRBD1. The receptor was isolated from a man aged 45-60 years with acute or convalescent COVID-19. The sequenced sample was peripheral blood. CDR3 sequence (DNA): TGTGCCAGCAGCTTAGGTAGTACAGGGGGTGGCGGGCAGTACGTC. The encoded protein is CASSLGSTGGGGQYV.